This T cell receptor beta chain was documented in a study of blood T cell repertoires in COVID-19. As for the study in general: PBMCs, B-cell-depleted T cells, or T cells were the source of the cDNA or gDNA that made up the material.

Measured with immunoSEQ multiplex PCR; TCRdb has only the in-frame clones, and not every one. The profile shows fewer than 250,000 clones, about 87% of them singletons. The CDR3 spans 15 residues. Germline V gene data show CDR1 as LNHDA and CDR2 as SQIVND (reference sequence). V shed 3 bases and J shed 0 bases, with 12 bases lying between them. The chain combines TRBV19 with TRBJ2-7; unclear D gene. The sequenced sample was peripheral blood. This sequence originates from a man between 60 and 75 years old with acute or convalescent COVID-19. CDR3 nucleotide sequence: TGTGCCAGTAGTATTCTATCACAGCCCTCCTACGAGCAGTACTTC. It yields the protein CASSILSQPSYEQYF.